This T cell receptor (beta chain) was sequenced in a study of blood T cell repertoires in COVID-19. Study overall: Samples taken during acute and convalescent COVID-19 were collected in the United States, Italy and Spain.

V was clipped by 6 bases and J by 2 bases, with 11 bases between them. Germline CDR1 is MNHNY and CDR2 is SVGAGI (reference sequence). CDR3 length: 13 amino acids. In the original analysis: Researchers report that nucleated cell counts were estimated from reference gene primer amplification. Clones were read by immunoSEQ multiplex PCR, and TCRdb kept only the in-frame ones, dropping some. D and trimming come from the DNA, and the V and J calls and clone size come from that table. The sample shows around 300,000 clones, 90% of them seen only once. Patients of the Seattle cohort, enrolled during active infection, were followed longitudinally.

V gene TRBV6-6 combines with J gene TRBJ2-7, with D possibly matching TRBD2 (5 bases). The material sequenced was peripheral blood. The TCR originated in a woman between 25 and 40 years old with COVID-19, enrolled during active disease. CDR3 amino acids: CASSPRGAYEQYF. The CDR3 region has the DNA TGTGCCAGCAGCCCCCGGGGAGCCTACGAGCAGTACTTC.